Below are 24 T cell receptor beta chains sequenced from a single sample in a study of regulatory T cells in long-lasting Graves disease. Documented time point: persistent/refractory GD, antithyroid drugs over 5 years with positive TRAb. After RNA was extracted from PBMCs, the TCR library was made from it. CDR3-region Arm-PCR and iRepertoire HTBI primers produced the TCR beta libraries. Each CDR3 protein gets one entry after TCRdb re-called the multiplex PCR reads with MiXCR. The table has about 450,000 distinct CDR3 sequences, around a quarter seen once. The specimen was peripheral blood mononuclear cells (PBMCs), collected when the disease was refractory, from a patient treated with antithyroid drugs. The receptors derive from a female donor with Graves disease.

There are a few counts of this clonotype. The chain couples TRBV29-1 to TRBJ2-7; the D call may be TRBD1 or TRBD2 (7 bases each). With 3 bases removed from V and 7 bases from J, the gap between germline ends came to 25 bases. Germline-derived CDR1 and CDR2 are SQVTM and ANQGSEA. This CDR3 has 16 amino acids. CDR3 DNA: TGCAGCGTTGATCTAGGGGGCACCGGGATGGGGGGGGAGCAGTACTTC. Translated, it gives CSVDLGGTGMGGEQYF.

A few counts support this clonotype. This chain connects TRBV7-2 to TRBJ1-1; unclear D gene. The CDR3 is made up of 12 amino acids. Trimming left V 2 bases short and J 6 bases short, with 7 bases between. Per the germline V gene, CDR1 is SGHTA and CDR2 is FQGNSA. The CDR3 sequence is CASSLSVAEAFF. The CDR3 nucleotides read TGTGCCAGCAGCTTATCCGTTGCTGAAGCTTTCTTT.

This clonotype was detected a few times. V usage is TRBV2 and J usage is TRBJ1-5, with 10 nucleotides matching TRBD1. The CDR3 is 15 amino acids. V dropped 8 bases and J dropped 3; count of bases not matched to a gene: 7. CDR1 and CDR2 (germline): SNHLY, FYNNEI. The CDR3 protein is CASSPGTGDNQPQHF. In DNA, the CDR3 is TGTGCCAGCTCCCCCGGGACAGGGGACAATCAGCCCCAGCATTTT. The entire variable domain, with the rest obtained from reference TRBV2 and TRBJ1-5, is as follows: EPEVTQTPSHQVTQMGQEVILRCVPISNHLYFYWYRQILGQKVEFLVSFYNNEISEKSEIFDDQFSVERPDGSNFTLKIRSTKLEDSAMYFCASSPGTGDNQPQHFGDGTRLSIL.

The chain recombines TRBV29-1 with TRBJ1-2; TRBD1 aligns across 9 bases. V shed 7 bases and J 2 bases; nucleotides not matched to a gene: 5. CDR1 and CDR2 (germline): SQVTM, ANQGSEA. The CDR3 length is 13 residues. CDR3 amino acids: CSAGTGTNYGYTF. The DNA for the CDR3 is TGCAGCGCTGGGACAGGGACCAACTATGGCTACACCTTC. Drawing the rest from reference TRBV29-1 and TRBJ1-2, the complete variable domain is SAVISQKPSRDICQRGTSLTIQCQVDSQVTMMFWYRQQPGQSLTLIATANQGSEATYESGFVIDKFPISRPNLTFSTLTVSNMSPEDSSIYLCSAGTGTNYGYTFGSGTRLTVV.

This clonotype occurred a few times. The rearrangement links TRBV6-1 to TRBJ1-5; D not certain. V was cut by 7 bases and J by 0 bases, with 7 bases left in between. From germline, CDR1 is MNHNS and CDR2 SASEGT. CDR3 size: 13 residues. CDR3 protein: CASTQSSNQPQHF. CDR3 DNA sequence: TGTGCCAGCACCCAGTCTAGCAATCAGCCCCAGCATTTT.

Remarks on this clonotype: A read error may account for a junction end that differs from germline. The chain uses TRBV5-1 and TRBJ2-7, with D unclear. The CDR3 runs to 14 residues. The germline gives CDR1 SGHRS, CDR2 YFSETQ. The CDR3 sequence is CANSLVVGRYEQYF. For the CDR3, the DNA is TGCGCCAACAGCTTGGTTGTCGGCCGCTACGAGCAGTACTTC.

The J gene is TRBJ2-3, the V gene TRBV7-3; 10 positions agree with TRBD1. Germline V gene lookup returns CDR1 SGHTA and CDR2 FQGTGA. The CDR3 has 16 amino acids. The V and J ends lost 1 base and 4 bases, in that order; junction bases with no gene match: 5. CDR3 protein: CASSLIGTGVADTQYF. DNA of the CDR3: TGTGCCAGCAGCTTAATAGGGACAGGGGTCGCAGATACGCAGTATTTT.

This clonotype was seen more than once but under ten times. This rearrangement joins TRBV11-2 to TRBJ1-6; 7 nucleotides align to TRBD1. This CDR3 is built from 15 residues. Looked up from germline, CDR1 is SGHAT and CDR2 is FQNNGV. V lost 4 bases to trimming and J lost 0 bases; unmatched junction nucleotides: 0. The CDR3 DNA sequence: TGTGCCAGCAGCTGGACAGGCTCCTATAATTCACCCCTCCACTTT. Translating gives CASSWTGSYNSPLHF.

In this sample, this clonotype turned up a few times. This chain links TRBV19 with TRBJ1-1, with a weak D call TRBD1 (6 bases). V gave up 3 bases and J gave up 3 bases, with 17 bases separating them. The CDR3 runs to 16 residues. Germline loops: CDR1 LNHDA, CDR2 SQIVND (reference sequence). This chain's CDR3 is CASSIPSTGLHTEAFF. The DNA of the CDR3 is TGTGCCAGTAGTATTCCCTCAACAGGGCTGCACACTGAAGCTTTCTTT.

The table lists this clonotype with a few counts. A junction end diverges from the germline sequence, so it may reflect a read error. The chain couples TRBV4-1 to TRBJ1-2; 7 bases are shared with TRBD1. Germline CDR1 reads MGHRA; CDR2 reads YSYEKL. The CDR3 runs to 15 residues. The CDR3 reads CASSQVGTALYSYTF. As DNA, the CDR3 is TGCGCCAGCAGCCAAGTCGGGACAGCTCTCTATAGCTACACCTTC.

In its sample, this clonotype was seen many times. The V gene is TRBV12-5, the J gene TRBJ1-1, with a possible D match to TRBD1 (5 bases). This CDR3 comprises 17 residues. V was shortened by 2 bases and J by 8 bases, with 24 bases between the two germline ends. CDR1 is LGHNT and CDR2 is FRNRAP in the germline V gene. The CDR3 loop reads CASGLPPGGSPTWEAFF. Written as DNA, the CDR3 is TGTGCTAGTGGTTTGCCACCCGGGGGATCCCCTACTTGGGAAGCTTTCTTT.

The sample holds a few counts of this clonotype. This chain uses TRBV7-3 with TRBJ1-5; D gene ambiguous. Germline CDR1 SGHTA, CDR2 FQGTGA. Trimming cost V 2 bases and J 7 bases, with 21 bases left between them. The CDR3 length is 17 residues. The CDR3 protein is CASSLLVDPLYGQPQHF. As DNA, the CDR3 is TGTGCCAGCAGCTTATTAGTTGACCCCCTTTATGGGCAGCCCCAGCATTTT.

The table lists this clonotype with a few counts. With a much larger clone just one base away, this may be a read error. As DNA, the CDR3 is TGTGCCACCTACAGGGGGGTGAGCGAGCAGTACTTC. Its translation: CATYRGVSEQYF. This chain connects TRBV28 to TRBJ2-7; the match to TRBD1 covers 8 bases. The germline V gene has CDR1 MDHEN and CDR2 SYDVKM. Unmatched junction bases numbered 8, after V lost 10 bases and J lost 6 bases. The CDR3 sequence is 12 residues long.

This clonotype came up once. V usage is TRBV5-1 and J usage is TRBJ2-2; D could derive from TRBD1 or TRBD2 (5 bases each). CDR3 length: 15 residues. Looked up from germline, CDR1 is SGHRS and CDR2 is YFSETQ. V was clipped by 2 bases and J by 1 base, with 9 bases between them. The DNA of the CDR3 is TGCGCCAGCAGCTTACGGGGCCGGAACACCGGGGAGCTGTTTTTT. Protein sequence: CASSLRGRNTGELFF.

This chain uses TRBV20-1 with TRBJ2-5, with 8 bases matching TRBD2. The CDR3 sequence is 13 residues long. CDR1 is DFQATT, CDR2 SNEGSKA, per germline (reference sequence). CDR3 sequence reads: CSQRGPSQETQYF. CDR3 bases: TGCAGCCAGCGGGGGCCCAGCCAAGAGACCCAGTACTTC.

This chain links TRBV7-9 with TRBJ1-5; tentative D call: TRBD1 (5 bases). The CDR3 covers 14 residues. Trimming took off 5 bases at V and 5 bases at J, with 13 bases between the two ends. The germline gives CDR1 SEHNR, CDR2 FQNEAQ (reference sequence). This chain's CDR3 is CASSAQGLYQPQHF. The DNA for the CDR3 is TGTGCCAGCAGCGCTCAGGGTCTGTATCAGCCCCAGCATTTT.

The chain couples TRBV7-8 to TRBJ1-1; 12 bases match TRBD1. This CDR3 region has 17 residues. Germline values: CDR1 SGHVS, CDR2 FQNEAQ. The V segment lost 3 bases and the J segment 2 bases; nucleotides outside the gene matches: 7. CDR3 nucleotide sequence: TGTGCCAGCAGCTTCGGGACAGGGGGCATTTTAAACACTGAAGCTTTCTTT. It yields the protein CASSFGTGGILNTEAFF.

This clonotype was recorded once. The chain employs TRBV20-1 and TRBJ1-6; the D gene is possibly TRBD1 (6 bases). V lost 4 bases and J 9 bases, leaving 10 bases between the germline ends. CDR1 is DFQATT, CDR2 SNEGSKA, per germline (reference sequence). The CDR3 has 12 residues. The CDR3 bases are TGCAGTGCTACAGGGGCGAGTTCACCCCTCCACTTT. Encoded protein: CSATGASSPLHF.

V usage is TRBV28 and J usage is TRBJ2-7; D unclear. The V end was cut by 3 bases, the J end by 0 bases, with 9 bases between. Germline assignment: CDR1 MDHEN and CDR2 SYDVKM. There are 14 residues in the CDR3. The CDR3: CASSFSDGSYEQYF. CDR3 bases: TGTGCCAGCAGTTTTTCTGACGGCTCCTACGAGCAGTACTTC.

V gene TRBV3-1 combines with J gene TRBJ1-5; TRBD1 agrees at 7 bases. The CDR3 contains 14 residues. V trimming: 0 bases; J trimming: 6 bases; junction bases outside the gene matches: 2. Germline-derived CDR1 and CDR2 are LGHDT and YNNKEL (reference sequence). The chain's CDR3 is CASSQETGSQPQHF. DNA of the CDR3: TGTGCCAGCAGCCAAGAGACAGGGAGTCAGCCCCAGCATTTT. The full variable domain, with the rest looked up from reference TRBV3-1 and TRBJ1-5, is DTAVSQTPKYLVTQMGNDKSIKCEQNLGHDTMYWYKQDSKKFLKIMFSYNNKELIINETVPNRFSPKSPDKAHLNLHINSLELGDSAVYFCASSQETGSQPQHFGDGTRLSIL.

The CDR3 sequence is CASSLVASNTGELFF. In DNA form, the CDR3 reads TGTGCCAGCAGCTTAGTAGCATCCAACACCGGGGAGCTGTTTTTT. This chain connects TRBV11-1 to TRBJ2-2, with no clear D. The CDR3 loop spans 15 amino acids. Germline CDR1 SGHAT, CDR2 FQDESV (reference sequence). The germline V and J ends were trimmed by 1 base and 2 bases, with 8 bases remaining between them.

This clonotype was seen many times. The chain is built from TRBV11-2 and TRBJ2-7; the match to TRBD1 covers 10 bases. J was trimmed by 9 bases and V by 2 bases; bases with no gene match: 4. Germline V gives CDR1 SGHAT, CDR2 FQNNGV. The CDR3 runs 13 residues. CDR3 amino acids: CASSLPGQGMQYF. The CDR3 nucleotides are TGTGCCAGCAGCTTACCGGGACAGGGGATGCAGTACTTC.

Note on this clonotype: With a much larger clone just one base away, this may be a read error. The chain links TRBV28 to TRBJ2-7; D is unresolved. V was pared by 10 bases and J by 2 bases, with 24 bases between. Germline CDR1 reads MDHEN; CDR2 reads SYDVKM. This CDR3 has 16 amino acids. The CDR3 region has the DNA TGTGCCAACAGCCTCGCCTCGAGTAATAAGGCCTACGAGCAGTACTTC. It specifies CANSLASSNKAYEQYF.

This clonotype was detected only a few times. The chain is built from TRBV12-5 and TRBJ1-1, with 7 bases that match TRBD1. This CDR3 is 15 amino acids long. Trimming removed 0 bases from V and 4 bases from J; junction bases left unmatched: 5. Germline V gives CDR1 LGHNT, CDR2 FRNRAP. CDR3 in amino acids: CASGLVRDSRTEAFF. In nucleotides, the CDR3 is TGTGCTAGTGGTTTGGTACGGGACAGTCGCACTGAAGCTTTCTTT.